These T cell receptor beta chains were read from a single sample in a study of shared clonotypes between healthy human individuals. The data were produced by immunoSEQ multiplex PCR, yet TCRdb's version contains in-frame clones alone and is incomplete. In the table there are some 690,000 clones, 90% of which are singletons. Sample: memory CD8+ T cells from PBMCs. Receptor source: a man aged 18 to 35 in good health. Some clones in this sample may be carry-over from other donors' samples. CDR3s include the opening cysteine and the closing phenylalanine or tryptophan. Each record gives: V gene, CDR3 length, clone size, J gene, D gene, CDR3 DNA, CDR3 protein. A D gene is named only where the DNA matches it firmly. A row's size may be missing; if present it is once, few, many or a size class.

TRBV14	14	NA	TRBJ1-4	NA	TGTGCCAGCAGCCAAGACGGCTTTAATGAAAAACTGTTTTTT	CASSQDGFNEKLFF
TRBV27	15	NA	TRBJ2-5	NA	TGTGCCAGCAGTTTATCAGTCGGGGGCCAAGAGACCCAGTACTTC	CASSLSVGGQETQYF
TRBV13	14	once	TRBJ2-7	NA	TGTGCCAGCAGCCTATGGGACACTTCCTACGAGCAGTACTTC	CASSLWDTSYEQYF
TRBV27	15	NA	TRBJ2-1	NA	TGTGCCAGCAGTATCAGTGGGAACCCCTACAATGAGCAGTTCTTC	CASSISGNPYNEQFF
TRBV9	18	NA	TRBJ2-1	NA	TGTGCCAGCAGCGTAGGTGGGGACGGACTTGCTTTGGGGGATGAGCAGTTCTTC	CASSVGGDGLALGDEQFF
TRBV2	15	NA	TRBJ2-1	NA	TGTGCCAGCAGTGTACACCCCAAATCCCCCAATGAGCAGTTCTTC	CASSVHPKSPNEQFF
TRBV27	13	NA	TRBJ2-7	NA	TGTGCCAGCAGTGTAAGTAAGACCTACGAGCAGTACTTC	CASSVSKTYEQYF
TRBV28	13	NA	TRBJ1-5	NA	TGTGCCAGCAGTTTTACGGCCCCAGGGCCCCAGCATTTT	CASSFTAPGPQHF
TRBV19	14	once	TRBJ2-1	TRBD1	TGTGCCAGTATGATACAGGGGGCAGGAAATGAGCAGTTCTTC	CASMIQGAGNEQFF
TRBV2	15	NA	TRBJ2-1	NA	TGTGCCAGCAGTGAAACAGGGGGAGGGTACAATGAGCAGTTCTTC	CASSETGGGYNEQFF
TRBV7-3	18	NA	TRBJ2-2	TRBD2	TGTGCCAGCAGACCGGGACTAGCCACCCTCGGAGACACCGGGGAGCTGTTTTTT	CASRPGLATLGDTGELFF
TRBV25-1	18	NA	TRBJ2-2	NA	TGTGCCAGCAGTGCCAAAACCGAGAGTAGCCATTGGGCCGGGGAGCTGTTTTTT	CASSAKTESSHWAGELFF
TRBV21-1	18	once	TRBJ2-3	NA	TGTGCCAGCAGCAAGCGAGGGACTAGCGGGGGGTCCACAGATACGCAGTATTTT	CASSKRGTSGGSTDTQYF
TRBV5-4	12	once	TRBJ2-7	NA	TGTGCCAGCAGCTATAGCGTCGGAGGGCAGTACTTC	CASSYSVGGQYF
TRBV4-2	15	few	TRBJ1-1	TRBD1	TGTGCCAGCAGCGCCCGACAGGGGGCGTCCACTGAAGCTTTCTTT	CASSARQGASTEAFF
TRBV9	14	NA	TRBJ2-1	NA	TGTGCCAGCAGCGCCGCGGGACGGCCCAATGAGCAGTTCTTC	CASSAAGRPNEQFF
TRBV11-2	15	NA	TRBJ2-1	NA	TGTGCCAGCAGCCGAGAGGCCCGGGGTAACGATGAGCAGTTCTTC	CASSREARGNDEQFF
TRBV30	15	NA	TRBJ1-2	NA	TGTGCCTGGAGTCGGGAGACAGAAGCTAACTATGGCTACACCTTC	CAWSRETEANYGYTF
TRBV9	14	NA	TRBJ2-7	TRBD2	TGTGCCAGCAGCGTAGGAAGCGGGAGGGGGGAGCAGTACTTC	CASSVGSGRGEQYF
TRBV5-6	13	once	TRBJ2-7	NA	TGTGCCAGCAGCCGTACGGTGAACTACGAGCAGTACTTC	CASSRTVNYEQYF
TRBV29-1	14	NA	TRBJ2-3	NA	TGCAGCGTTGAAGCCCGGCAGGCGAGGACGACGCAGTATTTT	CSVEARQARTTQYF
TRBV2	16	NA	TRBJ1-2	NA	TGTGCCAGCAGTGAAGCGCGGGAACAGGGAGGTATTGGCTACACCTTC	CASSEAREQGGIGYTF
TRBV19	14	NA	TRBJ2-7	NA	TGTGCCAGTAGTAGGGGGACGGGTCTTGGCGAGCAGTACTTC	CASSRGTGLGEQYF
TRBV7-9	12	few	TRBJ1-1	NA	TGTGCCAGCAGCTTGTCTTGGGCTGAAGCTTTCTTT	CASSLSWAEAFF
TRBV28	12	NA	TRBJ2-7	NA	TGTGCCAGCAGCCCCGAATCCTACGAGCAGTACTTC	CASSPESYEQYF
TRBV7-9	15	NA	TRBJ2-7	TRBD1	TGTGCCAGCAGCTTAGCGGGGACAGAGAGCTACGAGCAGTACTTC	CASSLAGTESYEQYF
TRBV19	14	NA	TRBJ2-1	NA	TGTGCCAGTAGCCCTCTGGTGGGGTACAATGAGCAGTTCTTC	CASSPLVGYNEQFF
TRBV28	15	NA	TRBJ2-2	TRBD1	TGTGCCAGCAGTTTGACAGGGGCGGGGACCGGGGAGCTGTTTTTT	CASSLTGAGTGELFF
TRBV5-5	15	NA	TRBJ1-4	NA	TGTGCCAGCAGCTTGGATCTGGGTGGTAATGAAAAACTGTTTTTT	CASSLDLGGNEKLFF
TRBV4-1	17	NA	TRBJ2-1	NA	TGCGCCAGCAGCCAAGATGCCCTAGCGTCCGCCTACAATGAGCAGTTCTTC	CASSQDALASAYNEQFF
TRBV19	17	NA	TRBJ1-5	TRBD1	TGTGCCAGTACCCCCCTTGGGACAGCCTATAGCAATCAGCCCCAGCATTTT	CASTPLGTAYSNQPQHF
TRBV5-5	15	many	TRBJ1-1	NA	TGTGCCAGCAGCCCTAGGACAGCTATGAACACTGAAGCTTTCTTT	CASSPRTAMNTEAFF
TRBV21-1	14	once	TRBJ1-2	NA	TGTGCCAGCGTGATGACAGACGGCCCTATAAGCTACACCTTC	CASVMTDGPISYTF
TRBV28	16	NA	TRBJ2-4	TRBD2	TGTGCCAGCAGTTTCTCACTAGCGGGAGGCAAAAACATTCAGTACTTC	CASSFSLAGGKNIQYF
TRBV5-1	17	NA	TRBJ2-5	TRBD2	TGCGCCAGCAGCTTGTATTCCCGGCGGGAGGGCCGAGAGACCCAGTACTTC	CASSLYSRREGRETQYF
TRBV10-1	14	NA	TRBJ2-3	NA	TGCGCCAGCAGTGAGTCCCTAATCACAGATACGCAGTATTTT	CASSESLITDTQYF
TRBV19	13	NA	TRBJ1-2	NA	TGTGCCAGTAGTCTGAGGGGAGACTATGGCTACACCTTC	CASSLRGDYGYTF
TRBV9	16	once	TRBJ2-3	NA	TGTGCCAGCAGCGTAGAGTTAGCGGCTAGCACAGATACGCAGTATTTT	CASSVELAASTDTQYF
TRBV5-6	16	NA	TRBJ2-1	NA	TGTGCCAGCAGCTTGGGCAGGCTAAGCTCCTACAATGAGCAGTTCTTC	CASSLGRLSSYNEQFF
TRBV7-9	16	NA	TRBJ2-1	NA	TGTGCCAGCAGCCCCCCCTCCGGGACGACCTACAATGAGCAGTTCTTC	CASSPPSGTTYNEQFF
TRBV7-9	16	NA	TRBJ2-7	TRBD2	TGTGCCAGCAGCCACCGGACTAGCGGGAGGGCCCACGAGCAGTACTTC	CASSHRTSGRAHEQYF